These 29 T cell receptor beta chains came from one sample sequenced in a study of T cells after yellow fever vaccination. MiXCR, applied by TCRdb to the 5' RACE reads, yields one record per CDR3 protein. The sample gives roughly 320,000 distinct CDR3 sequences, around a tenth of which show up once; 3.3% is in the top ten. Material: CD4+ T cells sorted from PBMCs, obtained 45 days after the yellow fever booster vaccination. These receptors all come from a man between 18 and 29 years old who received the YFV17D yellow fever vaccine.

This clonotype was counted ten times or more. In DNA form, the CDR3 reads TGTGCCAGCAGTTTATTTATAGGGGTTGACACCGGGGAGCTGTTTTTT. Amino acid sequence: CASSLFIGVDTGELFF. The V call is TRBV27, the J call TRBJ2-2; tentative D call: TRBD1 (5 bases). CDR1 is MNHEY, CDR2 SMNVEV, per germline (reference sequence). V gave up 1 base and J gave up 3 bases, with 12 bases separating them. The CDR3 length is 16 residues.

Comment on this clonotype: No conserved phenylalanine or tryptophan ends this CDR3, so it is likely a read error. The DNA is omitted, as the CDR3 cannot be located on it reliably, and the CDR3 follows TCRdb's listing. This chain's CDR3 is CASRLLAGPYGL. This chain connects TRBV2 to TRBJ2-1; the table names TRBD2, a call not compared with the DNA. The CDR3 is 12 amino acids long, termini counted. Germline V CDR1 and CDR2: SNHLY, FYNNEI.

A note on this clonotype: A clone one base away is much larger, so this may be a read error. The V gene is TRBV15, the J gene TRBJ2-3; D might be TRBD2 (5 bases). CDR3 length: 14 residues. Germline CDR1 LNHNV, CDR2 YYDKDF (reference sequence). The DNA of the CDR3 is TGTGCCACCTGCAGAGCGGTGACCACAGATACGCAGTATTTT. It codes for CATCRAVTTDTQYF. The whole variable domain, filled in from reference TRBV15 and TRBJ2-3, reads DAMVIQNPRYQVTQFGKPVTLSCSQTLNHNVMYWYQQKSSQAPKLLFHYYDKDFNNEADTPDNFQSRRPNTSFCFLDIRSPGLGDTAMYLCATCRAVTTDTQYFGPGTRLTVL.

This clonotype showed up many times. This chain connects TRBV3-1 to TRBJ2-1; TRBD1 matches at 8 bases. The CDR3 spans 15 residues. The V and J ends lost 4 bases and 6 bases, in that order; junction bases with no gene match: 8. Germline V CDR1 and CDR2: LGHDT, YNNKEL (reference sequence). DNA for the CDR3: TGTGCCAGCAGCCCGGACAGGGTAATTCTCAATGAGCAGTTCTTC. Translation gives CASSPDRVILNEQFF.

V usage is TRBV3-1 and J usage is TRBJ1-1, with D possibly matching TRBD1 (6 bases). CDR1 and CDR2 (germline): LGHDT, YNNKEL (reference sequence). The ends were cut back, 8 bases at V and 1 base at J, with 14 bases in the middle. This CDR3 contains 14 residues. The CDR3 region has the DNA TGTGCCAGCTGCTGGGGAGGGGGGAACACTGAAGCTTTCTTT. Residues: CASCWGGGNTEAFF.

In its sample, this clonotype was seen a few times. The chain combines TRBV6-2 or TRBV6-3 with TRBJ2-1; the match to TRBD1 covers 7 bases. The CDR3 runs to 15 residues. Germline CDR1 and CDR2: MNHEY and SVGEGT. V gave up 7 bases and J gave up 2 bases; unmatched junction bases: 8. CDR3 bases: TGTGCCAGCACCAAGGACAGGTTGGCCTACAATGAGCAGTTCTTC. Its translation: CASTKDRLAYNEQFF.

This clonotype was counted a few times. The chain combines TRBV24-1 with TRBJ2-5; TRBD1 aligns across 10 bases. V dropped 12 bases and J dropped 4; count of bases not matched to a gene: 7. Germline assignment: CDR1 KGHDR and CDR2 SFDVKD. The CDR3 length is 13 residues. The DNA of the CDR3 is TGTGCCGCTGGGGACAGGGGAGGAGAGACCCAGTACTTC. It is translated as CAAGDRGGETQYF.

This clonotype has at least ten counts. The V call is TRBV5-6, the J call TRBJ2-5, with 11 nucleotides matching TRBD2. CDR1 SGHDT and CDR2 YYEEEE come from the germline V gene. This CDR3 contains 15 residues. Germline trimming cut 1 base from V and 5 bases from J; bases unmatched to any gene: 4. The CDR3 DNA reads TGTGCCAGCAGCTTGCTAGCGGGGGGAAGGGAGACCCAGTACTTC. Translating gives CASSLLAGGRETQYF.

The chain uses TRBV30 and TRBJ2-3, with D possibly TRBD1 on 5 matching bases. There are 11 residues in the CDR3. Germline loops: CDR1 GTSNPN, CDR2 SVGIG (reference sequence). The V end lost 8 bases, the J end lost 2 bases, and 8 bases lay between the germline ends. The CDR3 loop reads CAGQFTDTQYF. The DNA of the CDR3 is TGTGCCGGACAATTCACAGATACGCAGTATTTT.

This clonotype was seen at least ten times. This chain joins TRBV12-3 or TRBV12-4 and TRBJ2-5; D possibly matches TRBD1 or TRBD2 (6 bases each). The CDR3 contains 13 residues. The ends were cut back, 7 bases at V and 8 bases at J, with 17 bases in the middle. CDR3 loop: CASMILGGETQYF. CDR3 DNA: TGTGCCAGCATGATTTTGGGGGGCGAAACCCAGTACTTC.

This clonotype was seen repeatedly, ten times or more. The chain has TRBV7-9 and TRBJ1-2; no clear D gene. Germline V gives CDR1 SEHNR, CDR2 FQNEAQ (reference sequence). The CDR3 consists of 11 residues. V lost 5 bases, J lost 7 bases, and 8 bases lay in between. CDR3 in amino acids: CASSPAGGYTF. Here the CDR3 DNA reads TGTGCCAGCAGCCCCGCAGGTGGCTACACCTTC.

This clonotype was counted a few times. The CDR3 DNA sequence: TGTGCCAGCAGTTCAGCGGGGGGGTACAATGAGCAGTTCTTC. Translated, it gives CASSSAGGYNEQFF. The chain is built from TRBV6-6 and TRBJ2-1, with 10 bases fitting TRBD2. Looked up from germline, CDR1 is MNHNY and CDR2 is SVGAGI (reference sequence). The CDR3 loop spans 14 amino acids. Losses at the gene ends were 4 bases for V and 4 bases for J; bases not matched to a gene: 1.

This clonotype occurred a few times. V usage is TRBV6-5 and J usage is TRBJ1-6, with a tentative D call TRBD1 (5 bases). There are 15 residues in the CDR3. V lost 0 bases and J lost 9, with 12 bases in between. Germline-derived CDR1 and CDR2 are MNHEY and SVGAGI. CDR3 region: CASSYSGFRGSPLHF. The CDR3 DNA follows: TGTGCCAGCAGTTACTCGGGGTTTAGGGGTTCACCCCTCCACTTT.

This rearrangement joins TRBV7-8 to TRBJ1-5; D not resolved. Germline V CDR1 and CDR2: SGHVS, FQNEAQ. Trimming removed 4 bases from V and 2 bases from J, with 18 bases in between. This CDR3 is built from 17 residues. This CDR3 reads CASSSNKAHTRNQPQHF. The CDR3 DNA reads TGTGCCAGCAGCTCTAACAAGGCCCATACGCGCAATCAGCCCCAGCATTTT.

This clonotype was picked up many times. This chain joins TRBV7-9 and TRBJ1-1, with 10 bases that match TRBD1. The CDR3 length is 16 residues. CDR1 and CDR2 (germline): SEHNR, FQNEAQ (reference sequence). Losses at the gene ends were 2 bases for V and 3 bases for J; bases not matched to a gene: 6. The CDR3 here is CASSLSGTGAYTEAFF. CDR3 sequence (DNA): TGTGCCAGCAGCTTATCAGGGACAGGGGCTTACACTGAAGCTTTCTTT.

This clonotype was picked up a small number of times. The chain is built from TRBV5-1 and TRBJ2-6; possible D gene TRBD1, 6 bases. This CDR3 has 18 amino acids. Looked up from germline, CDR1 is SGHRS and CDR2 is YFSETQ. Trimming removed 3 bases from V and 0 bases from J, with 16 bases in between. The CDR3: CASSSTGYSFSGANVLTF. The CDR3 DNA is TGCGCCAGCAGCTCGACAGGTTACAGTTTCTCTGGGGCCAACGTCCTGACTTTC.

This clonotype was recorded a few times. The chain uses TRBV5-1 and TRBJ1-5, with D unresolved. Germline V CDR1 and CDR2: SGHRS, YFSETQ. CDR3 length: 16 amino acids. V was trimmed by 0 bases and J by 0 bases, leaving 10 bases between them. Written as DNA, the CDR3 is TGCGCCAGCAGCTTGGTTTCGGGGAATAGCAATCAGCCCCAGCATTTT. Translating it yields CASSLVSGNSNQPQHF.

There are a few counts of this clonotype. The chain links TRBV24-1 to TRBJ2-3; D unclear. Looked up from germline, CDR1 is KGHDR and CDR2 is SFDVKD. The CDR3 length is 11 residues. V was cut by 5 bases and J by 5 bases, with 4 bases left in between. The CDR3 protein is CATSVGDTQYF. The CDR3 DNA reads as TGTGCCACCAGTGTTGGAGATACGCAGTATTTT.

Only a few counts were recorded for this clonotype. The V gene is TRBV4-1, the J gene TRBJ2-6, with 9 bases that match TRBD1. This CDR3 is built from 17 residues. Per the germline V gene, CDR1 is MGHRA and CDR2 is YSYEKL. V lost 6 bases and J lost 0; bases outside the gene matches: 6. The CDR3 protein is CASSRGDRVSGANVLTF. The CDR3 DNA sequence: TGCGCCAGCAGTCGAGGGGACAGGGTCTCTGGGGCCAACGTCCTGACTTTC.

The rearrangement joins TRBV12-3 or TRBV12-4 to TRBJ1-2; 8 bases are a match to TRBD1. With 3 bases clipped from V and 4 bases from J, the junction kept 13 bases outside the gene matches. This CDR3 is 17 amino acids long. As DNA, the CDR3 is TGTGCCAGCAGTTTTTCATTCCTAAACAGGGGGTTCTATGGCTACACCTTC. It yields the protein CASSFSFLNRGFYGYTF.

This clonotype appeared many times. This chain connects TRBV7-9 to TRBJ2-7, with D tentatively TRBD1 (5 bases). Germline CDR1 is SEHNR and CDR2 is FQNEAQ (reference sequence). The CDR3 is 14 residues long. The V end was cut by 1 base, the J end by 7 bases, with 14 bases between. CDR3 sequence reads: CASSLGNRLGEQYF. The CDR3, as DNA: TGTGCCAGCAGCTTAGGAAACAGGTTGGGGGAGCAGTACTTC.

This clonotype came up a few times. The chain is built from TRBV20-1 and TRBJ2-7; D is perhaps TRBD2 (5 bases). The ends were cut back, 4 bases at V and 9 bases at J, with 16 bases in the middle. The CDR3 runs to 12 residues. The V gene's germline CDR1 is DFQATT and CDR2 SNEGSKA (reference sequence). CDR3: CSANAGPMRQYV. Written as DNA, the CDR3 is TGCAGTGCTAACGCGGGCCCGATGAGGCAGTACGTC.

The chain uses TRBV18 and TRBJ1-2; D possibly corresponds to TRBD1 (6 bases). This CDR3 is built from 15 residues. Trimming stripped 3 bases from V and 3 bases from J, with 14 bases between. Germline CDR1 KGHSH, CDR2 LQKENI. The CDR3 coding sequence is TGTGCCAGCTCACCGTACGGGGGCGCCGACTATGGCTACACCTTC. This gives the protein CASSPYGGADYGYTF. Together with reference TRBV18 and TRBJ1-2, the CDR3 gives the full variable domain: NAGVMQNPRHLVRRRGQEARLRCSPMKGHSHVYWYRQLPEEGLKFMVYLQKENIIDESGMPKERFSAEFPKEGPSILRIQQVVRGDSAAYFCASSPYGGADYGYTFGSGTRLTVV.

The J gene is TRBJ2-5, the V gene TRBV7-2; D not certain. V lost 6 bases and J lost 5, with 13 bases in between. The CDR3 is 13 amino acids. Germline V gene lookup returns CDR1 SGHTA and CDR2 FQGNSA. The CDR3 DNA sequence: TGTGCCAGCAGTACTACCTTGAGGGAGACCCAGTACTTC. It is translated as CASSTTLRETQYF.

This clonotype was detected a few times. The chain combines TRBV5-6 with TRBJ2-3; no firm D call. Germline assignment: CDR1 SGHDT and CDR2 YYEEEE. The CDR3 contains 14 residues. V was cut by 1 base and J by 4 bases, with 10 bases left in between. CDR3 residues: CASSLFSPADTQYF. The CDR3 DNA reads as TGTGCCAGCAGCTTGTTCAGTCCCGCAGATACGCAGTATTTT.

The table lists this clonotype with many counts. V is TRBV11-1 and J is TRBJ2-5; 9 bases fit TRBD2. J gave up 6 bases and V 3 bases, and 5 bases lay outside the gene matches. Germline V gene data show CDR1 as SGHAT and CDR2 as FQDESV (reference sequence). This CDR3 comprises 14 residues. This chain's CDR3 is CASSLGLAGKTQYF. In DNA, the CDR3 is TGTGCCAGCAGCTTGGGCCTAGCGGGGAAGACCCAGTACTTC.

J is TRBJ2-3 and V is TRBV20-1; TRBD1 or TRBD2 may be the D gene (6 bases each). The CDR3 loop spans 15 amino acids. CDR1 is DFQATT, CDR2 SNEGSKA, per germline (reference sequence). Trimming left V 6 bases short and J 3 bases short, with 19 bases between. The CDR3: CSAPRGGAVTDTQYF. Here the CDR3 DNA reads TGCAGTGCGCCCAGGGGCGGGGCGGTGACAGATACGCAGTATTTT.

This clonotype showed up just a few times. V usage is TRBV5-1 and J usage is TRBJ2-3; 7 positions match TRBD1. Losses at the gene ends were 5 bases for V and 5 bases for J; bases not matched to a gene: 8. The CDR3 length is 14 residues. CDR1 and CDR2 (germline): SGHRS, YFSETQ. DNA of the CDR3: TGCGCCAGCAGTCGCCGACAGGGAGAAGATACGCAGTATTTT. It is translated as CASSRRQGEDTQYF. Using reference TRBV5-1 and TRBJ2-3 for the parts outside the CDR3, the full variable domain is KAGVTQTPRYLIKTRGQQVTLSCSPISGHRSVSWYQQTPGQGLQFLFEYFSETQRNKGNFPGRFSGRQFSNSRSEMNVSTLELGDSALYLCASSRRQGEDTQYFGPGTRLTVL.

This sequence joins TRBV15 and TRBJ1-6; D remains unclear. The CDR3 consists of 15 residues. Germline CDR1 reads LNHNV; CDR2 reads YYDKDF (reference sequence). Trimming shortened V by 1 base and J by 6 bases, and 10 bases separated the two germline ends. The CDR3 sequence is CATSRGDVPNSPLHF. In DNA form, the CDR3 reads TGTGCCACCAGCAGAGGTGATGTTCCTAATTCACCCCTCCACTTT.